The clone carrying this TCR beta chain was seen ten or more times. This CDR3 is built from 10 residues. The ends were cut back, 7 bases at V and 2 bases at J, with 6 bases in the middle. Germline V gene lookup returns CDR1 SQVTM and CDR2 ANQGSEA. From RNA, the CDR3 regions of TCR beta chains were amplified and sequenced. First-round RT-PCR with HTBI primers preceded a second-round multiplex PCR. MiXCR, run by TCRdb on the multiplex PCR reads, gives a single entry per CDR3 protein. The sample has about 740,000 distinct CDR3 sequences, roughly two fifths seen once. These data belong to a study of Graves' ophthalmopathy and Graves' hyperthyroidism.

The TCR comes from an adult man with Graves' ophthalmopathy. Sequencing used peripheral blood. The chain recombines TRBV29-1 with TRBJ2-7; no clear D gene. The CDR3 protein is CSGGTYEQYF. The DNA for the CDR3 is TGCAGCGGCGGAACCTACGAGCAGTACTTC.